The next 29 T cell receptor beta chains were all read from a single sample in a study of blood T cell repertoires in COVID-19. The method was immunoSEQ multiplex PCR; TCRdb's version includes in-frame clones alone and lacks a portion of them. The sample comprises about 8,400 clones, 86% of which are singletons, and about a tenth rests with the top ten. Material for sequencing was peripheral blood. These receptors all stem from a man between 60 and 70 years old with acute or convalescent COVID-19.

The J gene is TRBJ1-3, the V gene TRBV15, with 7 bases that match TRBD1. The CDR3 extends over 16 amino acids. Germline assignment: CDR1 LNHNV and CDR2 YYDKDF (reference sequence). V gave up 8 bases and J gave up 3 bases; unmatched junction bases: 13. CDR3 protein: CATRAADRKSGNTIYF. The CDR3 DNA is TGTGCCACCCGCGCTGCGGACAGGAAGAGTGGAAACACCATATATTTT.

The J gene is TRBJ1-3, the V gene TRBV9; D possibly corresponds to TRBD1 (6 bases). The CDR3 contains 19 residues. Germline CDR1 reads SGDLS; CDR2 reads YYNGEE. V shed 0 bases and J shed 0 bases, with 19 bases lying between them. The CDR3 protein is CASSVGPRLRQASGNTIYF. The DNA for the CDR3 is TGTGCCAGCAGCGTAGGCCCCCGCTTACGACAGGCCTCTGGAAACACCATATATTTT.

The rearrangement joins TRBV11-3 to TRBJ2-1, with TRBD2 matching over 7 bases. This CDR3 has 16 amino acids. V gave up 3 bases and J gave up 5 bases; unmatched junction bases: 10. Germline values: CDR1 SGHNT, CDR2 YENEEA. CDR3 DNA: TGTGCCAGCAGCTTTGCCGGGACTAATCTTCACAATGAGCAGTTCTTC. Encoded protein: CASSFAGTNLHNEQFF.

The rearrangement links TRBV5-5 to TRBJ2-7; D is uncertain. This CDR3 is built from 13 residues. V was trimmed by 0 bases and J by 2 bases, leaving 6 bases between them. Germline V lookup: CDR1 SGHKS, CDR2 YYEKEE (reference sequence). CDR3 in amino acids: CASSLARTYEQYV. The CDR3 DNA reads TGTGCCAGCAGCTTGGCCAGGACCTACGAGCAGTACGTC.

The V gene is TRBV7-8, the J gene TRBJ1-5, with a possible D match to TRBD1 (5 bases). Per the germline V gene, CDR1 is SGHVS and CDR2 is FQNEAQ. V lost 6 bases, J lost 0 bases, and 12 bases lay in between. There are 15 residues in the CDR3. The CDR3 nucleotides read TGTGCCAGCAGTTCAGGGAAAGGTAGCAATCAGCCCCAGCATTTT. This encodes CASSSGKGSNQPQHF.

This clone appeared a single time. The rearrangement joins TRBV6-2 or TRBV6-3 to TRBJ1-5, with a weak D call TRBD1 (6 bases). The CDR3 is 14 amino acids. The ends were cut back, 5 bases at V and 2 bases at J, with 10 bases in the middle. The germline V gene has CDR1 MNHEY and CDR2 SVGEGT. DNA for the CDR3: TGTGCCAGCAGTCTACAGGGCGGCAATCAGCCCCAGCATTTT. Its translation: CASSLQGGNQPQHF.

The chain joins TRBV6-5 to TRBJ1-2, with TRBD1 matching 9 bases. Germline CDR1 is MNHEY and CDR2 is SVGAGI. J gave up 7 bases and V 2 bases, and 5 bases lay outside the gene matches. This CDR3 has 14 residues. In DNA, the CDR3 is TGTGCCAGCAGTTACACGGGACAGGGACCTGGCTACACCTTC. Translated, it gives CASSYTGQGPGYTF.

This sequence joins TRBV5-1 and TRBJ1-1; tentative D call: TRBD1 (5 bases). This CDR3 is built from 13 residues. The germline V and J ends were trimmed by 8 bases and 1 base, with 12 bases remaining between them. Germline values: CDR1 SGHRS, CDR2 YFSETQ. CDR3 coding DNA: TGCGCCAGTGGCAGGGAGGGGAACACTGAAGCTTTCTTT. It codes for CASGREGNTEAFF.

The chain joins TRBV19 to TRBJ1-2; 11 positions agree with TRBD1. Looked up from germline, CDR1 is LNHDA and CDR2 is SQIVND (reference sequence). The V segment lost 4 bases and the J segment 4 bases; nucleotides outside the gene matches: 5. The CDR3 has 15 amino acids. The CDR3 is CASSTPGQGGYGYTF. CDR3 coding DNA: TGTGCCAGTAGTACCCCGGGACAGGGGGGCTATGGCTACACCTTC.

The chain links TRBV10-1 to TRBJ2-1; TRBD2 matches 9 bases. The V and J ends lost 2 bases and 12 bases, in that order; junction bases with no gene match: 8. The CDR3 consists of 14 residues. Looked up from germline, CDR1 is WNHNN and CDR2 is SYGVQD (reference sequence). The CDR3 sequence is CASSEAGGGIGQFF. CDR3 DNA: TGCGCCAGCAGTGAGGCGGGAGGGGGTATAGGGCAGTTCTTC.

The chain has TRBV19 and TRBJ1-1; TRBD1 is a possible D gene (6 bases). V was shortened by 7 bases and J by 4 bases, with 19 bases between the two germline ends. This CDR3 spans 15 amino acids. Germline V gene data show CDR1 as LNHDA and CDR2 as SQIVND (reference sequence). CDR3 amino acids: CASTQGGGRLTEAFF. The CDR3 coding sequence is TGTGCCAGTACCCAGGGCGGGGGGCGCCTCACTGAAGCTTTCTTT.

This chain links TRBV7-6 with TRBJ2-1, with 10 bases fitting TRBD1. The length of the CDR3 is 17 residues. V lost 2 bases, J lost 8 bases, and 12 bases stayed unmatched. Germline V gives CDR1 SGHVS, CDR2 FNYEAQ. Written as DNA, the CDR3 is TGTGCCAGCAGCTTACCCCGTGACAGGGGGCCTCGGGATGAGCAGTTCTTC. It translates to CASSLPRDRGPRDEQFF. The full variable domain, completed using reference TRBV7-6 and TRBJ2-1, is GAGVSQSPRYKVTKRGQDVALRCDPISGHVSLYWYRQALGQGPEFLTYFNYEAQQDKSGLPNDRFSAERPEGSISTLTIQRTEQRDSAMYRCASSLPRDRGPRDEQFFGPGTRLTVL.

The CDR3 DNA reads as TGTGCCAGCAGTGAATACGGTAGCGCGGGAGCTAGCGAGCAGTACTTC. Its translation: CASSEYGSAGASEQYF. V is TRBV25-1 and J is TRBJ2-7; 7 bases fit TRBD2. This CDR3 has 16 residues. V was pared by 0 bases and J by 6 bases, with 11 bases of the junction left unmatched. CDR1 is MGHDK and CDR2 is SYGVNS in the germline V gene.

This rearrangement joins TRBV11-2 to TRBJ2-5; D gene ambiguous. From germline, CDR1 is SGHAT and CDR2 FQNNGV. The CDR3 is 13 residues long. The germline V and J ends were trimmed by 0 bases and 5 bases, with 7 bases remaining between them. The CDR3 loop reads CASSLDPLETQYF. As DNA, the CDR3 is TGTGCCAGCAGCTTAGATCCTCTGGAGACCCAGTACTTC.

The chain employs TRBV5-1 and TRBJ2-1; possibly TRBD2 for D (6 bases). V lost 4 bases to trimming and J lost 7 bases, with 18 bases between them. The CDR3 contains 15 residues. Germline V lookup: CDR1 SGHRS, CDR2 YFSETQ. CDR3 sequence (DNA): TGCGCCAGCAGCAAACCGGGACTGTACGGAAATGAGCAGTTCTTC. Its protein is CASSKPGLYGNEQFF.

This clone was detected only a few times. CDR3 DNA: TGTGCCAGTAGCGTAGCTTTCCTCCGGGGGACCCAGTACTTC. Translated, it gives CASSVAFLRGTQYF. This sequence joins TRBV19 and TRBJ2-5; TRBD2 might be the D (5 bases). CDR3 size: 14 residues. Trimming took 6 bases from V and 7 from J, leaving 18 bases between them. Germline CDR1 LNHDA, CDR2 SQIVND (reference sequence).

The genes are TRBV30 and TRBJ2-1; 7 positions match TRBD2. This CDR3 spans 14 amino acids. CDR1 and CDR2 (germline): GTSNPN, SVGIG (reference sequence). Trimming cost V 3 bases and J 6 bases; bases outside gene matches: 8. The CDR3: CAWSQRASGNEQFF. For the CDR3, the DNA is TGTGCCTGGAGCCAAAGGGCTAGCGGCAATGAGCAGTTCTTC.

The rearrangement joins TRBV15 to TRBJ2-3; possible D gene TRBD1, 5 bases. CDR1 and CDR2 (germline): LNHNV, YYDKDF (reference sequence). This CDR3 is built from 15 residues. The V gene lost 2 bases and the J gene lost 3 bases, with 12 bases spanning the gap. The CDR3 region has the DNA TGTGCCACCAGCAGAAAGGAGTCAGGGACAGATACGCAGTATTTT. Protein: CATSRKESGTDTQYF. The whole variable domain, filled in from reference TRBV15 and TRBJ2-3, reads DAMVIQNPRYQVTQFGKPVTLSCSQTLNHNVMYWYQQKSSQAPKLLFHYYDKDFNNEADTPDNFQSRRPNTSFCFLDIRSPGLGDTAMYLCATSRKESGTDTQYFGPGTRLTVL.

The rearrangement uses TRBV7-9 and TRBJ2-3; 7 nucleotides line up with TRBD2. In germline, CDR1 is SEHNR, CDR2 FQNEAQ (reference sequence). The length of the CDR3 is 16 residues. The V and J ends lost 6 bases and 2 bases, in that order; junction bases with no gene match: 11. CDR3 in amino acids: CASSTTSAGFTDTQYF. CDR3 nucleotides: TGTGCCAGCAGTACAACTAGCGCGGGCTTCACAGATACGCAGTATTTT.

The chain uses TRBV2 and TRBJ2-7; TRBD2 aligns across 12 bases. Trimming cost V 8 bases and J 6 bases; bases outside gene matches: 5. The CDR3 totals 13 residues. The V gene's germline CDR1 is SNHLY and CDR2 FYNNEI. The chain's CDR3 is CASLAGGPLEQYF. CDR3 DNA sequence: TGTGCCAGCCTAGCGGGAGGGCCGCTCGAGCAGTACTTC.

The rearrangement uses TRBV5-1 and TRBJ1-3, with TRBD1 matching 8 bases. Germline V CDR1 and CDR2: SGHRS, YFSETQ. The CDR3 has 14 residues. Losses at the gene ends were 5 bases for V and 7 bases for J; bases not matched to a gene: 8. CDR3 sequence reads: CASRGQERGNTIYF. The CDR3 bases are TGCGCCAGCAGGGGACAGGAAAGGGGGAACACCATATATTTT.

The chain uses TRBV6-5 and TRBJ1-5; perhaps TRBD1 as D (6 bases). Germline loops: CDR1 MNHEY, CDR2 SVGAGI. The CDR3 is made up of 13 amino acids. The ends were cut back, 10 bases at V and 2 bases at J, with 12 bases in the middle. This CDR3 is CATGGPGNQPQHF. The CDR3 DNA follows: TGTGCCACCGGGGGGCCGGGCAATCAGCCCCAGCATTTT.

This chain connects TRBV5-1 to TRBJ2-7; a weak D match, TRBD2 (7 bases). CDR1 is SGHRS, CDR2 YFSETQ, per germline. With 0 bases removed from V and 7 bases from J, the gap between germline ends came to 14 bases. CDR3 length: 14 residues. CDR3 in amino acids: CASSLVRGAQEQYV. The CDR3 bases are TGCGCCAGCAGCTTGGTCCGGGGGGCGCAAGAGCAGTACGTC.

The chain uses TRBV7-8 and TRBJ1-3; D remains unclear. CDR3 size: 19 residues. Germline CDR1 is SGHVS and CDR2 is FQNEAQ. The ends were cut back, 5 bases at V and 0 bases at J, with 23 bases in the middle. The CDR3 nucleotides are TGTGCCAGCAGCCCGCAATTGGCCCTGGGCGTGCTCTCTGGAAACACCATATATTTT. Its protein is CASSPQLALGVLSGNTIYF.

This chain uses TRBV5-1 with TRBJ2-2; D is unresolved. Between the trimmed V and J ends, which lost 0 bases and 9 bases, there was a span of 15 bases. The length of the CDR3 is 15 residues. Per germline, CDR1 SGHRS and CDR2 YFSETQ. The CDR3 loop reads CASSLDGGVYRELFF. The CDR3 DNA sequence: TGCGCCAGCAGCTTGGACGGCGGAGTGTATCGGGAGCTGTTTTTT.

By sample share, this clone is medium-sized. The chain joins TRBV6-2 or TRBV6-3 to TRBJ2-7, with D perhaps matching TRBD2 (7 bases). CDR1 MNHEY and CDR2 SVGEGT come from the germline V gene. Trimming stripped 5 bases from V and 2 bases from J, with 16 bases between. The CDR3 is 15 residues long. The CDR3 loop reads CASSVLAGATYEQYV. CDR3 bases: TGTGCCAGCAGTGTTCTCGCGGGGGCCACCTACGAGCAGTACGTC.

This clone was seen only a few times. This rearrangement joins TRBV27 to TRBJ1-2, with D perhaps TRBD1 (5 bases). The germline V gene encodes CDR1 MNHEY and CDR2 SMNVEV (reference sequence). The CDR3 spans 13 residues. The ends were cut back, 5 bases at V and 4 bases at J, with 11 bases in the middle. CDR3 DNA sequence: TGTGCCAGCAGTCCGGACAACCGCTATGGCTACACCTTC. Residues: CASSPDNRYGYTF.

CDR3 bases: TGCGCCAGCAGCCCCGGGGGAAGCAATCAGCCCCAGCATTTT. Translating it yields CASSPGGSNQPQHF. The chain links TRBV5-1 to TRBJ1-5; perhaps TRBD1 as D (5 bases). The V gene lost 4 bases and the J gene lost 1 base, with 9 bases spanning the gap. Per germline, CDR1 SGHRS and CDR2 YFSETQ. The CDR3 extends over 14 amino acids.

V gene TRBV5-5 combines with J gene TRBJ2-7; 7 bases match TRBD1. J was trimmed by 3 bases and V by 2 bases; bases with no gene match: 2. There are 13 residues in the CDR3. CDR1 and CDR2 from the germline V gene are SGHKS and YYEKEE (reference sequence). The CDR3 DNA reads TGTGCCAGCAGCTTTCGACAGGGCTACGAGCAGTACGTC. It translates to CASSFRQGYEQYV.